The text below deals with one T cell receptor (beta chain). Per the authors' pipeline: Estimation of nucleated cell counts was performed using reference gene primer amplification. The protocol was immunoSEQ multiplex PCR, while the TCRdb copy is restricted to in-frame clones and leaves out a portion. V and J calls and clone size are those listed in that table; D and trimming were worked out from the DNA. Of about 28,000 clones listed, approximately 84% were seen once; the top ten hold 15% to 20%. The entry originates in a study of blood T cell repertoires in COVID-19. Study background: Acute and convalescent COVID-19 specimens originated in the United States, Italy and Spain. From T cells, B-cell-depleted T cells, or PBMCs came the material, which was cDNA or gDNA.

Germline lookup yields CDR1 MNHEY and CDR2 SMNVEV (reference sequence). The CDR3 loop spans 14 amino acids. V lost 6 bases, J lost 5 bases, and 17 bases lay in between. The origin of this receptor is a man aged 65-85 years with active COVID-19. The material sequenced was peripheral blood. V and J are TRBV27 and TRBJ2-7; the D gene is possibly TRBD1 (6 bases). CDR3 in DNA: TGTGCCAGCAGCGAAATTAGGGGGTCTAACGAGCAGTACTTC. Encoded protein: CASSEIRGSNEQYF.